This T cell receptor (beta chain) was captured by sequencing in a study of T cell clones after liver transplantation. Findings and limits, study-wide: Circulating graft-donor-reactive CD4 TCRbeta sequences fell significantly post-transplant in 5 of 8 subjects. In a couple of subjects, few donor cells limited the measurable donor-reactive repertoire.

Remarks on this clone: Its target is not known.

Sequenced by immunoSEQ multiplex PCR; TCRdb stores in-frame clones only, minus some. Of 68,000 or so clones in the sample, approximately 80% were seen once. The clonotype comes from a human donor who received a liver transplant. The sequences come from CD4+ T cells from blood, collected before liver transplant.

The CDR3 region has the DNA TGTGCTAGTGCGTCGGGAAAGGACTACAATGAGCAGTTCTTC. Its protein is CASASGKDYNEQFF. The V and J genes are TRBV12-5 and TRBJ2-1; TRBD2 might be the D (5 bases). This CDR3 is 14 amino acids long. Trimming removed 7 bases from V and 3 bases from J, with 13 bases in between. Germline lookup yields CDR1 LGHNT and CDR2 FRNRAP.